There are many counts of the clone carrying this TCR beta chain. What it recognizes is unknown. Subjects with ophthalmopathy showed a Clinical Activity Score no lower than 3, a NOSPECS grade no lower than 4, and a duration shorter than 3 months. The investigators amplified TCR beta CDR3 regions from RNA transcripts. First-round RT-PCR targeting the TCR CDR3 was performed with the HTBI primer set. TCRdb reprocessed the multiplex PCR reads via MiXCR and lists one record per CDR3 protein. Among nearly 600,000 distinct CDR3 sequences listed, approximately 15% were seen once. Germline V gene sequence: CDR1 SEHNR, CDR2 FQNEAQ (reference sequence). V lost 5 bases, J lost 4 bases, and 18 bases lay in between. The CDR3 is made up of 16 amino acids. This sample is part of a study of T cells in Graves' hyperthyroidism and ophthalmopathy. Notes on the study in general: A model built on 13 V-J features separated ophthalmopathy from stable hyperthyroidism. Among clonotypes expanded in thyroid above 0.001, most were also found in blood.

This sequence joins TRBV7-9 and TRBJ2-1; either TRBD1 or TRBD2 may supply D (5 bases each). Sequencing input: blood. This receptor was taken from a young woman with Graves' ophthalmopathy. Here the CDR3 reads CASSDSRVWGYNEQFF. CDR3 nucleotides: TGTGCCAGCAGCGATTCCAGGGTTTGGGGGTACAATGAGCAGTTCTTC.